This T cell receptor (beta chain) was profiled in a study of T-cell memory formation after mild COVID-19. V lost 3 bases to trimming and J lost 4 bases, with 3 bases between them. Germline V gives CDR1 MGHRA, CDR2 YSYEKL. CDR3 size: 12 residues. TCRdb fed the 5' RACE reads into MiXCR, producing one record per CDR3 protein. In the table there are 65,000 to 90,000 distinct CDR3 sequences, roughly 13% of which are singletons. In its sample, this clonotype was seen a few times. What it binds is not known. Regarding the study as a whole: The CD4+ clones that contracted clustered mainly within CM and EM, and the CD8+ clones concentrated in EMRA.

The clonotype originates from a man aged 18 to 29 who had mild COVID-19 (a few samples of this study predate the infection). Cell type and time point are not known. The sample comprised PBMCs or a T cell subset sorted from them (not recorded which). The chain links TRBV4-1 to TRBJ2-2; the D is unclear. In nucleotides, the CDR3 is TGCGCCAGCAGCCACCCCACCGGGGAGCTGTTTTTT. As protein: CASSHPTGELFF.